The clone carrying this T cell receptor (beta chain) was observed once. The antigen is undetermined. The primer mix had 60 Vbeta and 13 Jbeta primers. TCRdb's table, derived via immunoSEQ multiplex PCR, lists solely in-frame clones and lacks some. The sample includes 95,000 or so clones, about 76% seen only once; the top ten take 4.2%. Everyone who donated was a healthy bone marrow donor. The data derive from a study of cytomegalovirus exposure and HLA in healthy donors. Study as a whole: Previous work identified 120 million or so unique TCR beta sequences from around 200 million T cells.

V lost 9 bases and J 5 bases, leaving 16 bases between the germline ends. Germline values: CDR1 LNHDA, CDR2 SQIVND (reference sequence). The CDR3 is 13 amino acids. Study findings and constraints: About 87% or about 30% of the time was how often most TCR beta V segments were productive, according to an earlier analysis. The authors listed 150 to 200 TCR beta chains as cytomegalovirus-associated.

The material sequenced was PBMCs. The chain carries TRBV19 and TRBJ1-2; maybe TRBD1 (5 bases). This clonotype was sampled from a woman in her seventies in good health and CMV-seropositive. The CDR3 DNA is TGTGCCAGCCATCAGGGTATTACGTATGGCTACACCTTC. Translation gives CASHQGITYGYTF.